These T cell receptor beta chains were read from a single sample in a study of cytomegalovirus exposure and HLA in healthy donors. Sequencing was performed with immunoSEQ multiplex PCR; in TCRdb, only in-frame clones are kept and a portion is missing. The sample includes 90,000 to 130,000 clones, approximately 60% of them seen just once. Source material: PBMCs. Receptors were obtained from a woman in her thirties in good health and CMV-seronegative. Each CDR3 is given with its conserved first and last residue. A D gene is named only where the DNA matches it firmly. Clone size is given for some rows only: seen once, a few or many times, or a class if the clone is expanded.

CDR3 DNA: TGTGCCAGCAGCTTAGCGGGATATGAGCAGTTCTTC
CDR3 protein: CASSLAGYEQFF
CDR3 length: 12
J gene: TRBJ2-1
D gene: TRBD2
V gene: TRBV28
clone size: NA

CDR3 DNA: TGTGCCAGCAGCCCCTGGGACAGGGGTTACCCTAACTATGGCTACACCTTC
CDR3 protein: CASSPWDRGYPNYGYTF
CDR3 length: 17
J gene: TRBJ1-2
D gene: TRBD1
V gene: TRBV7-9
clone size: NA

CDR3 DNA: TGTGCCAGCAGTTCAGGGGATGAGCAGTTCTTC
CDR3 protein: CASSSGDEQFF
CDR3 length: 11
J gene: TRBJ2-1
D gene: NA
V gene: TRBV4-2
clone size: few

CDR3 DNA: TGTGCCTGGACCGGGACTAGCGGGAGGGTGGGTTTTAAGCAGTTCTTC
CDR3 protein: CAWTGTSGRVGFKQFF
CDR3 length: 16
J gene: TRBJ2-1
D gene: TRBD2
V gene: TRBV30
clone size: once

CDR3 DNA: TGTGCCAGTAGAACCGGGACAAGACCAAATCAGCCCCAGCATTTT
CDR3 protein: CASRTGTRPNQPQHF
CDR3 length: 15
J gene: TRBJ1-5
D gene: NA
V gene: TRBV19
clone size: NA

CDR3 DNA: TGTGCCAGCAGTTCAATAACTAGCGGGAGGTCCCCAGATACGCAGTATTTT
CDR3 protein: CASSSITSGRSPDTQYF
CDR3 length: 17
J gene: TRBJ2-3
D gene: TRBD2
V gene: TRBV7-3
clone size: NA

CDR3 DNA: TGTGCCAGCAGCTTACAAGGGACAGCTGTGGCCGGGGAGCTGTTTTTT
CDR3 protein: CASSLQGTAVAGELFF
CDR3 length: 16
J gene: TRBJ2-2
D gene: TRBD1
V gene: TRBV7-2
clone size: NA

CDR3 DNA: TGTGCCAGCAGTACAAGGGTCCTAGCGGGGGGCTCCTACAATGAGCAGTTCTTC
CDR3 protein: CASSTRVLAGGSYNEQFF
CDR3 length: 18
J gene: TRBJ2-1
D gene: TRBD2
V gene: TRBV27
clone size: NA

CDR3 DNA: TGTGCCAGCAGCCGACAGGGGTCCGGAAACACCATATATTTT
CDR3 protein: CASSRQGSGNTIYF
CDR3 length: 14
J gene: TRBJ1-3
D gene: TRBD1
V gene: TRBV6-5
clone size: NA

CDR3 DNA: TGCGCCAGCAGCTTCAGGGCGGGGAGCTCCTACGAGCAGTACTTC
CDR3 protein: CASSFRAGSSYEQYF
CDR3 length: 15
J gene: TRBJ2-7
D gene: NA
V gene: TRBV5-1
clone size: NA

CDR3 DNA: TGTGCCAGTAGTATCATGAACATTCAGTACTTC
CDR3 protein: CASSIMNIQYF
CDR3 length: 11
J gene: TRBJ2-4
D gene: NA
V gene: TRBV19
clone size: NA

CDR3 DNA: TGTGCCAGCAGTGACCTCACAGGGGGCCTCTCCTACGAGCAGTACTTC
CDR3 protein: CASSDLTGGLSYEQYF
CDR3 length: 16
J gene: TRBJ2-7
D gene: TRBD1
V gene: TRBV28
clone size: NA

CDR3 DNA: TGTGCCAGCAGCTTTGGAGGGACAGATACGCAGTATTTT
CDR3 protein: CASSFGGTDTQYF
CDR3 length: 13
J gene: TRBJ2-3
D gene: NA
V gene: TRBV7-9
clone size: NA

CDR3 DNA: TGTGCCAGCAGCTTATCGGGGGGCACTGAAGCTTTCTTT
CDR3 protein: CASSLSGGTEAFF
CDR3 length: 13
J gene: TRBJ1-1
D gene: NA
V gene: TRBV9
clone size: NA